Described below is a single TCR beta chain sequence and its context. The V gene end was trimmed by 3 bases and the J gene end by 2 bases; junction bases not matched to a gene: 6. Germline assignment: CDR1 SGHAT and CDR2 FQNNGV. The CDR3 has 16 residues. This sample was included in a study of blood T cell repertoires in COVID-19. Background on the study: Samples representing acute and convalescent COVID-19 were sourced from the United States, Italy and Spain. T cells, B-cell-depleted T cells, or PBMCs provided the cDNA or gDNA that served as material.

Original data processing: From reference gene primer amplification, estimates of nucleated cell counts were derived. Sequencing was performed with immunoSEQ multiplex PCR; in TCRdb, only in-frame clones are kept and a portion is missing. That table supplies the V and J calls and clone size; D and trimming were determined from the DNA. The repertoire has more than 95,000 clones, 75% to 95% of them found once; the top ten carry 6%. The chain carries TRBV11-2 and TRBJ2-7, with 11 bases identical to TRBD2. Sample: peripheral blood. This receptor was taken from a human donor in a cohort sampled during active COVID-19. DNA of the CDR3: TGTGCCAGCAGCTTGGCTAGCGGGGGGTATACCTACGAGCAGTACTTC. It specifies CASSLASGGYTYEQYF.